This T cell receptor (beta chain) stems from a study of blood T cell repertoires in COVID-19. Using immunoSEQ multiplex PCR, the repertoire was profiled, and TCRdb retains in-frame clones only, with some absent. The data contain some 42,000 clones, around four fifths of them singletons. Trimming removed 0 bases from V and 4 bases from J, with 9 bases in between. The germline V gene has CDR1 SGHTA and CDR2 FQGNSA. The CDR3 is 14 residues long. This TCR was recovered from a man aged 50 to 59 with active COVID-19. The rearrangement uses TRBV7-2 and TRBJ1-2; D may be TRBD1 (6 bases). Material for sequencing was peripheral blood. CDR3 residues: CASSLAGQIYGYTF. The CDR3 DNA sequence: TGTGCCAGCAGCTTAGCGGGACAAATCTATGGCTACACCTTC.